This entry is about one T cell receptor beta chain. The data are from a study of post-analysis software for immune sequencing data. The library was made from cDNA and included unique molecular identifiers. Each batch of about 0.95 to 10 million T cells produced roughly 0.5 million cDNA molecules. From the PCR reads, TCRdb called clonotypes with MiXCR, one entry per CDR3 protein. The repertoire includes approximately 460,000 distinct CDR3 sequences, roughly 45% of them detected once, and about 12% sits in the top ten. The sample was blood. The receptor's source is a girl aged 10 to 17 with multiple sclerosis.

The CDR3 DNA is TGTGCCAGCAGCTTAGTCATAGGTACAGGAGGCTATGGCTACACCTTC. As protein: CASSLVIGTGGYGYTF. J is TRBJ1-2 and V is TRBV7-2; tentatively, D is TRBD1 (5 bases). CDR3 length equals 16 residues. The V and J ends lost 1 base and 4 bases respectively, with 16 bases between them. The germline V gene encodes CDR1 SGHTA and CDR2 FQGNSA.